The rows below give T cell receptor beta chains drawn from one sample of a study of OX40 agonist ivuxolimab in advanced cancers. Method: immunoSEQ multiplex PCR; TCRdb's copy keeps in-frame clones and lacks some. There are some 89,000 clones in the sample; roughly 80% occur only once, and 1.5% to 2% lies in the top ten. This sample comprised CD4+ or CD8+ T cells sorted from blood, obtained in a trial of the OX40 agonist ivuxolimab. Source of these receptors: an adult with an advanced solid tumor such as melanoma, head and neck, liver or kidney cancer. Each CDR3 is given with its conserved first and last residue. A D gene is named only where the DNA matches it firmly. Size tells how often a clone was seen (once, few, many) or the class of an expanded clone, and some rows leave it out.

D gene: -
clone size: once
V gene: TRBV6-1
J gene: TRBJ1-2
CDR3 protein: CASSDSAVSDYGYTF
CDR3 DNA: TGTGCCAGCAGTGATTCTGCAGTCTCAGACTATGGCTACACCTTC

D gene: -
clone size: many
V gene: TRBV6-4
J gene: TRBJ1-2
CDR3 protein: CASSDHYGYTF
CDR3 DNA: TGTGCCAGCAGTGACCACTATGGCTACACCTTC

D gene: TRBD2
clone size: once
V gene: TRBV2
J gene: TRBJ2-1
CDR3 protein: CASSAVGGLGEQFF
CDR3 DNA: TGTGCCAGCAGTGCAGTGGGGGGGTTGGGTGAGCAGTTCTTC

D gene: -
clone size: -
V gene: TRBV5-4
J gene: TRBJ1-5
CDR3 protein: CASSLEGGNQPQHF
CDR3 DNA: TGTGCCAGCAGCTTGGAGGGTGGAAATCAGCCCCAGCATTTT

D gene: TRBD1
clone size: -
V gene: TRBV28
J gene: TRBJ1-2
CDR3 protein: CASSPDRGSVYGYTF
CDR3 DNA: TGTGCCAGCAGTCCCGACAGGGGGTCGGTCTATGGCTACACCTTC

D gene: -
clone size: -
V gene: TRBV29-1
J gene: TRBJ2-7
CDR3 protein: CSVAGGESSYEQYF
CDR3 DNA: TGCAGCGTTGCCGGCGGGGAGTCCTCCTACGAGCAGTACTTC

D gene: -
clone size: -
V gene: TRBV4-3
J gene: TRBJ1-1
CDR3 protein: CASSQDPRGSTEAFF
CDR3 DNA: TGCGCCAGCAGCCAAGATCCCCGGGGCTCCACTGAAGCTTTCTTT

D gene: -
clone size: -
V gene: TRBV4-1
J gene: TRBJ2-5
CDR3 protein: CASSQGPEETQYF
CDR3 DNA: TGCGCCAGCAGCCAAGGACCGGAAGAGACCCAGTACTTC

D gene: -
clone size: few
V gene: TRBV5-6
J gene: TRBJ2-5
CDR3 protein: CASSLGVRETQYF
CDR3 DNA: TGTGCCAGCAGCTTGGGTGTGAGGGAGACCCAGTACTTC

D gene: TRBD2
clone size: -
V gene: TRBV5-1
J gene: TRBJ2-3
CDR3 protein: CASSQPSGLMTDTQYF
CDR3 DNA: TGCGCCAGCAGTCAACCTAGCGGGTTGATGACAGATACGCAGTATTTT

D gene: -
clone size: -
V gene: TRBV5-1
J gene: TRBJ1-2
CDR3 protein: CASSLSANYGYTF
CDR3 DNA: TGCGCCAGCAGCTTGTCGGCCAACTATGGCTACACCTTC

D gene: TRBD2
clone size: -
V gene: TRBV11-2
J gene: TRBJ2-5
CDR3 protein: CASSFSSGVQETQYF
CDR3 DNA: TGTGCCAGCAGCTTCTCTAGCGGGGTACAAGAGACCCAGTACTTC

D gene: TRBD1
clone size: -
V gene: TRBV27
J gene: TRBJ1-5
CDR3 protein: CASSFLRGTGGNQPQHF
CDR3 DNA: TGTGCCAGCAGTTTTCTGCGCGGGACAGGAGGCAATCAGCCCCAGCATTTT

D gene: -
clone size: -
V gene: TRBV28
J gene: TRBJ2-6
CDR3 protein: CASSLSIRRWDIPSGANVLTF
CDR3 DNA: TGTGCCAGCAGTTTATCCATCCGCCGGTGGGACATCCCCTCTGGGGCCAACGTCCTGACTTTC

D gene: -
clone size: -
V gene: TRBV5-1
J gene: TRBJ1-5
CDR3 protein: CASSLGSPGKGTSNQPQHF
CDR3 DNA: TGCGCCAGCAGCTTGGGTAGTCCGGGAAAGGGAACAAGCAATCAGCCCCAGCATTTT

D gene: TRBD2
clone size: -
V gene: TRBV5-1
J gene: TRBJ2-5
CDR3 protein: CASGSGTSGLGTQYF
CDR3 DNA: TGCGCCAGCGGTTCCGGGACTAGCGGACTTGGGACCCAGTACTTC

D gene: -
clone size: -
V gene: TRBV4-1
J gene: TRBJ2-1
CDR3 protein: CASSQGSAYNEQFF
CDR3 DNA: TGCGCCAGCAGCCAAGGTTCGGCCTACAATGAGCAGTTCTTC

D gene: -
clone size: -
V gene: TRBV7-3
J gene: TRBJ1-1
CDR3 protein: CASSLGRGNTEAFF
CDR3 DNA: TGTGCCAGCAGCTTAGGGCGAGGGAACACTGAAGCTTTCTTT

D gene: -
clone size: -
V gene: TRBV18
J gene: TRBJ1-5
CDR3 protein: CASSLSRGTANQPQHF
CDR3 DNA: TGTGCCAGCTCACTTAGCAGGGGTACCGCGAATCAGCCCCAGCATTTT

D gene: -
clone size: few
V gene: TRBV19
J gene: TRBJ1-5
CDR3 protein: CASSIVGQTDQPQHF
CDR3 DNA: TGTGCCAGTAGTATAGTGGGGCAGACCGATCAGCCCCAGCATTTT

D gene: -
clone size: -
V gene: TRBV13
J gene: TRBJ2-7
CDR3 protein: CASSLGGESGEQYF
CDR3 DNA: TGTGCCAGCAGCTTAGGGGGGGAGAGCGGCGAGCAGTACTTC

D gene: -
clone size: -
V gene: TRBV4-3
J gene: TRBJ1-6
CDR3 protein: CASSQVMGYNSPLHF
CDR3 DNA: TGCGCCAGCAGCCAAGTTATGGGGTATAATTCACCCCTCCACTTT

D gene: TRBD1
clone size: -
V gene: TRBV6-6
J gene: TRBJ2-3
CDR3 protein: CASTRTGENTDTQYF
CDR3 DNA: TGTGCCAGCACTAGGACAGGGGAAAACACAGATACGCAGTATTTT

D gene: -
clone size: -
V gene: TRBV6-1
J gene: TRBJ1-1
CDR3 protein: CASSELQGPTEF
CDR3 DNA: TGTGCCAGCAGTGAACTCCAGGGGCCCACGGAATTT

D gene: -
clone size: -
V gene: TRBV5-4
J gene: TRBJ2-5
CDR3 protein: CASSFKGTQETQYF
CDR3 DNA: TGTGCCAGCAGCTTCAAAGGGACACAAGAGACCCAGTACTTC

D gene: -
clone size: -
V gene: TRBV20-1
J gene: TRBJ2-1
CDR3 protein: CSARYNEQFF
CDR3 DNA: TGCAGTGCCCGATACAATGAGCAGTTCTTC

D gene: -
clone size: -
V gene: TRBV29-1
J gene: TRBJ2-5
CDR3 protein: CSVELWVGRETQYF
CDR3 DNA: TGCAGCGTTGAGCTATGGGTGGGCCGGGAGACCCAGTACTTC

D gene: TRBD2
clone size: -
V gene: TRBV7-9
J gene: TRBJ2-1
CDR3 protein: CASSLVPWGRGVDEQFF
CDR3 DNA: TGTGCCAGCAGCTTAGTCCCCTGGGGGCGGGGGGTCGATGAGCAGTTCTTC

D gene: -
clone size: -
V gene: TRBV21-1
J gene: TRBJ2-7
CDR3 protein: CASGDHRGQNEQYF
CDR3 DNA: TGTGCCAGCGGAGACCACAGGGGGCAGAACGAGCAGTACTTC

D gene: -
clone size: -
V gene: TRBV5-1
J gene: TRBJ1-5
CDR3 protein: CASSLEGTGQPQHF
CDR3 DNA: TGCGCCAGCAGCTTGGAAGGGACGGGACAGCCCCAGCATTTT

D gene: -
clone size: -
V gene: TRBV27
J gene: TRBJ2-2
CDR3 protein: CASSLSYQGSTGELFF
CDR3 DNA: TGTGCCAGCAGTTTATCTTATCAGGGCAGCACCGGGGAGCTGTTTTTT

D gene: TRBD1
clone size: -
V gene: TRBV5-1
J gene: TRBJ1-3
CDR3 protein: CASSFQGVTGNTIYF
CDR3 DNA: TGCGCCAGCAGCTTCCAGGGGGTAACTGGAAACACCATATATTTT

D gene: -
clone size: -
V gene: TRBV7-2
J gene: TRBJ1-6
CDR3 protein: CASSPRGSNSPLHF
CDR3 DNA: TGTGCCAGCAGCCCCCGGGGCAGCAATTCACCCCTCCACTTT

D gene: TRBD1
clone size: once
V gene: TRBV5-5
J gene: TRBJ1-3
CDR3 protein: CASSLEVQGAYGNTIYF
CDR3 DNA: TGTGCCAGCAGCTTGGAGGTACAGGGGGCGTATGGAAACACCATATATTTT

D gene: TRBD2
clone size: -
V gene: TRBV11-2
J gene: TRBJ2-3
CDR3 protein: CASSLSLSGDYTDTQYF
CDR3 DNA: TGTGCCAGCAGCTTATCGCTTAGCGGGGACTACACAGATACGCAGTATTTT

D gene: TRBD2
clone size: -
V gene: TRBV9
J gene: TRBJ2-5
CDR3 protein: CASAAGEGTQYF
CDR3 DNA: TGTGCCAGCGCGGCGGGAGAGGGGACCCAGTACTTC

D gene: TRBD1
clone size: -
V gene: TRBV18
J gene: TRBJ1-5
CDR3 protein: CASSLRGTGEQPQHF
CDR3 DNA: TGTGCCAGCTCACTAAGAGGGACAGGAGAACAGCCCCAGCATTTT

D gene: -
clone size: few
V gene: TRBV4-1
J gene: TRBJ1-1
CDR3 protein: CASSPRYSQGGRNTEAFF
CDR3 DNA: TGCGCCAGCAGCCCCCGCTACTCCCAGGGCGGGAGGAACACTGAAGCTTTCTTT

D gene: -
clone size: -
V gene: TRBV10-2
J gene: TRBJ1-6
CDR3 protein: CASSESTWSVLHF
CDR3 DNA: TGCGCCAGCAGTGAGTCGACGTGGTCGGTCCTCCACTTT

D gene: -
clone size: once
V gene: TRBV5-1
J gene: TRBJ1-1
CDR3 protein: CATSPRGEIAEAFF
CDR3 DNA: TGCGCCACATCCCCGAGGGGGGAGATCGCTGAAGCTTTCTTT

D gene: -
clone size: -
V gene: TRBV5-6
J gene: TRBJ2-3
CDR3 protein: CASSGTPSSTDTQYF
CDR3 DNA: TGTGCCAGCAGCGGGACACCTTCATCCACAGATACGCAGTATTTT

D gene: -
clone size: -
V gene: TRBV5-1
J gene: TRBJ1-6
CDR3 protein: CASSLNGPNSPPHF
CDR3 DNA: TGCGCCAGCAGTCTCAATGGGCCTAATTCACCCCCCCACTTT

D gene: -
clone size: -
V gene: TRBV4-1
J gene: TRBJ1-1
CDR3 protein: CASSPGPGHDTEAFF
CDR3 DNA: TGCGCCAGCAGCCCAGGGCCGGGACACGACACTGAAGCTTTCTTT

D gene: -
clone size: -
V gene: TRBV28
J gene: TRBJ1-1
CDR3 protein: CASSLTANTEAFF
CDR3 DNA: TGTGCCAGCAGCCTTACAGCGAACACTGAAGCTTTCTTT

D gene: -
clone size: once
V gene: TRBV2
J gene: TRBJ1-3
CDR3 protein: CASSEKRQSPGNTIYF
CDR3 DNA: TGTGCCAGCAGTGAGAAGCGGCAGTCCCCTGGAAACACCATATATTTT

D gene: TRBD1
clone size: -
V gene: TRBV7-9
J gene: TRBJ2-5
CDR3 protein: CASSPGQGLGGTQYF
CDR3 DNA: TGTGCCAGCAGCCCGGGACAGGGGCTCGGGGGGACCCAGTACTTC

D gene: -
clone size: -
V gene: TRBV28
J gene: TRBJ1-3
CDR3 protein: CASSTLQGNTIYF
CDR3 DNA: TGTGCCAGCAGTACCCTGCAGGGAAACACCATATATTTT